Following are 18 T cell receptor beta chains from one sample sequenced in a study of cytomegalovirus exposure and HLA in healthy donors. 13 Jbeta primers and 60 Vbeta primers were used for the PCR. Repertoires were generated with immunoSEQ multiplex PCR, while TCRdb's copy carries only in-frame clones and drops some. The sample includes 150,000 or so clones, about 75% of them seen just once. What was sequenced was PBMCs. The receptors derive from a woman in her fifties or sixties in good health and CMV-seropositive.

This clone came up once. The chain recombines TRBV9 with TRBJ1-1; no firm D call. Germline V CDR1 and CDR2: SGDLS, YYNGEE. Deletions cut 0 bases from V and 1 base from J, with 7 bases between. The CDR3 has 14 residues. As DNA, the CDR3 is TGTGCCAGCAGCGTAGTTGAGGCGAACACTGAAGCTTTCTTT. Encoded protein: CASSVVEANTEAFF. Full variable domain (outside the CDR3, taken from reference TRBV9 and TRBJ1-1): DSGVTQTPKHLITATGQRVTLRCSPRSGDLSVYWYQQSLDQGLQFLIQYYNGEERAKGNILERFSAQQFPDLHSELNLSSLELGDSALYFCASSVVEANTEAFFGQGTRLTVV.

V usage is TRBV7-2 and J usage is TRBJ1-2; 10 bases are shared with TRBD1. The V and J ends lost 4 bases and 7 bases, in that order; junction bases with no gene match: 6. Germline assignment: CDR1 SGHTA and CDR2 FQGNSA. CDR3 length: 14 residues. The CDR3 DNA sequence: TGTGCCAGCAGCTGGACAGGGGGGCCCAGTGGCTACACCTTC. Its translation is CASSWTGGPSGYTF.

The V and J genes are TRBV7-9 and TRBJ2-7; D is uncertain. Between the trimmed V and J ends, which lost 1 base and 1 base, there was a span of 2 bases. This CDR3 is 12 amino acids long. The V gene's germline CDR1 is SEHNR and CDR2 FQNEAQ (reference sequence). CDR3 residues: CASSLVSYEQYF. CDR3 nucleotides: TGTGCCAGCAGCTTAGTATCCTACGAGCAGTACTTC.

This clone was observed a few times. The V gene is TRBV5-4, the J gene TRBJ1-1, with D hard to call. CDR3 length: 13 residues. V shed 0 bases and J shed 2 bases, with 5 bases lying between them. Germline V gene data show CDR1 as SGHNT and CDR2 as YYREEE (reference sequence). The CDR3 nucleotides are TGTGCCAGCAGCTTGGATCGTAACACTGAAGCTTTCTTT. It codes for CASSLDRNTEAFF.

The chain is built from TRBV6-6 and TRBJ1-4, with D possibly TRBD1 on 5 matching bases. From germline, CDR1 is MNHNY and CDR2 SVGAGI (reference sequence). Between the trimmed V and J ends, which lost 2 bases and 10 bases, there was a span of 20 bases. The CDR3 covers 16 residues. The CDR3 protein is CASSYGMQVLGAKLFF. CDR3 DNA sequence: TGTGCCAGCAGTTACGGGATGCAGGTGCTTGGGGCAAAACTGTTTTTT.

The chain couples TRBV5-4 to TRBJ2-7; maybe TRBD2 (7 bases). Trimming cost V 4 bases and J 4 bases, with 18 bases left between them. The CDR3 is 15 residues long. Germline-derived CDR1 and CDR2 are SGHNT and YYREEE (reference sequence). The CDR3 reads CASSLRGGGFYEQYF. The CDR3 DNA reads TGTGCCAGCAGCCTACGTGGGGGGGGCTTTTACGAGCAGTACTTC. The variable domain in full, completed from reference TRBV5-4 and TRBJ2-7, reads ETGVTQSPTHLIKTRGQQVTLRCSSQSGHNTVSWYQQALGQGPQFIFQYYREEENGRGNFPPRFSGLQFPNYSSELNVNALELDDSALYLCASSLRGGGFYEQYFGPGTRLTVT.

The chain recombines TRBV14 with TRBJ1-5; 7 bases are shared with TRBD1. This CDR3 contains 13 residues. CDR1 is SGHDN and CDR2 is FVKESK in the germline V gene. Germline trimming cut 3 bases from V and 7 bases from J; bases unmatched to any gene: 3. This chain's CDR3 is CASSQRQGQPQHF. The DNA of the CDR3 is TGTGCCAGCAGCCAGAGACAGGGACAGCCCCAGCATTTT.

The genes are TRBV5-1 and TRBJ1-3, with 7 nucleotides matching TRBD1. The V segment lost 1 base and the J segment 0 bases; nucleotides outside the gene matches: 1. The CDR3 has 15 amino acids. Per the germline V gene, CDR1 is SGHRS and CDR2 is YFSETQ. CDR3 protein: CASSLHRGSGNTIYF. The CDR3, as DNA: TGCGCCAGCAGCTTGCACAGGGGCTCTGGAAACACCATATATTTT.

This chain uses TRBV9 with TRBJ2-2, with 7 bases fitting TRBD1. Germline loops: CDR1 SGDLS, CDR2 YYNGEE. This CDR3 region has 15 residues. The ends lost 4 bases at V and 3 bases at J; junction bases unmatched: 6. This CDR3 reads CASSPLGTDTGELFF. Written as DNA, the CDR3 is TGTGCCAGCAGCCCACTGGGGACAGACACCGGGGAGCTGTTTTTT.

The gene calls are TRBV10-3 and TRBJ2-3; TRBD1 is a possible D gene (5 bases). The CDR3 contains 14 residues. Trimming removed 2 bases from V and 1 base from J, with 7 bases in between. Germline CDR1 reads ENHRY; CDR2 reads SYGVKD. The chain's CDR3 is CAISELRGTDTQYF. Here the CDR3 DNA reads TGTGCCATCAGTGAGCTCAGGGGCACAGATACGCAGTATTTT.

This clone was picked up a small number of times. The chain has TRBV7-9 and TRBJ1-2; D is undetermined. Germline V gene sequence: CDR1 SEHNR, CDR2 FQNEAQ (reference sequence). V was clipped by 3 bases and J by 10 bases, with 15 bases between them. The CDR3 length is 13 residues. In nucleotides, the CDR3 is TGTGCCAGCAGCTTTAGGAGAGGGATGGACTACACCTTC. This translates into CASSFRRGMDYTF.

The chain combines TRBV20-1 with TRBJ2-5; D may be TRBD2 (5 bases). V lost 0 bases, J lost 7 bases, and 6 bases lay in between. CDR3 length equals 11 residues. CDR1 and CDR2 (germline): DFQATT, SNEGSKA (reference sequence). The CDR3 spells CSARDRGTQYF. The DNA for the CDR3 is TGCAGTGCTAGAGATCGGGGGACCCAGTACTTC.

The rearrangement joins TRBV5-1 to TRBJ2-5; 10 bases match TRBD1. V was pared by 4 bases and J by 2 bases, with 5 bases of the junction left unmatched. Germline V gene data show CDR1 as SGHRS and CDR2 as YFSETQ. The CDR3 extends over 15 amino acids. The CDR3 sequence is CASSPRDRGQETQYF. In DNA, the CDR3 is TGCGCCAGCAGCCCCCGGGACAGGGGACAAGAGACCCAGTACTTC.

The chain joins TRBV4-1 to TRBJ2-6; possible D gene TRBD2, 5 bases. The germline V and J ends were trimmed by 6 bases and 1 base, with 10 bases remaining between them. This CDR3 contains 15 residues. Germline V gene sequence: CDR1 MGHRA, CDR2 YSYEKL. CDR3 region: CASSLEGSGANVLTF. As DNA, the CDR3 is TGCGCCAGCAGTCTTGAGGGATCTGGGGCCAACGTCCTGACTTTC.

This chain uses TRBV2 with TRBJ2-1; D gene uncertain. Trimming took off 7 bases at V and 13 bases at J, with 17 bases between the two ends. This CDR3 has 12 residues. Looked up from germline, CDR1 is SNHLY and CDR2 is FYNNEI. As DNA, the CDR3 is TGTGCCAGCAATCTCGCGGCTCGACTCCAGTTCTTC. This sequence encodes CASNLAARLQFF.

V and J are TRBV2 and TRBJ2-1; 9 nucleotides match TRBD2. This CDR3 has 16 residues. V was pared by 0 bases and J by 7 bases, with 7 bases of the junction left unmatched. Germline V gives CDR1 SNHLY, CDR2 FYNNEI. In DNA, the CDR3 is TGTGCCAGCAGTGAAGCTAGGGCGGGAGGGAGAAATGAGCAGTTCTTC. Its protein is CASSEARAGGRNEQFF.

CDR3 sequence reads: CASSYGRGTGELFF. In DNA, the CDR3 is TGTGCCAGCAGTTATGGCAGGGGGACCGGGGAGCTGTTTTTT. The chain carries TRBV6-5 and TRBJ2-2, with TRBD1 identical over 7 bases. This CDR3 is 14 amino acids long. The trim removed 3 bases at V and 5 bases at J, leaving 3 bases unmatched. Germline-derived CDR1 and CDR2 are MNHEY and SVGAGI.

The chain carries TRBV7-2 and TRBJ1-6, with 11 bases that match TRBD1. V gave up 4 bases and J gave up 7 bases; unmatched junction bases: 3. This CDR3 region has 15 residues. Germline V gives CDR1 SGHTA, CDR2 FQGNSA. CDR3 in amino acids: CASSSGTGGNSPLHF. CDR3 coding DNA: TGTGCCAGCAGCTCGGGGACAGGGGGAAATTCACCCCTCCACTTT.